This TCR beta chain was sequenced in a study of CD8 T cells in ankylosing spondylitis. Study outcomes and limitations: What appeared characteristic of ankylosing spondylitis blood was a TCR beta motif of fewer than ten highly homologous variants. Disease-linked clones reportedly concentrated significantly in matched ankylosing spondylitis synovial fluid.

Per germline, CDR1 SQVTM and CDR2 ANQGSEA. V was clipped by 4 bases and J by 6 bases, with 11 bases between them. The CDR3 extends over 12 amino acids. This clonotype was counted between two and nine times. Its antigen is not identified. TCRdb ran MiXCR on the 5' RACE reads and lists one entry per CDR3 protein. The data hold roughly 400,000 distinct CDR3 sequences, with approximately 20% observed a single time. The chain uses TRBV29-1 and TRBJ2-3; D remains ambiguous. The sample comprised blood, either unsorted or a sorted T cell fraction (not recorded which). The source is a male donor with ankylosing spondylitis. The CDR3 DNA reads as TGCAGCGTTGCAGTAGTGGGGGATACGCAGTATTTT. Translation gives CSVAVVGDTQYF.